This is a list of T cell receptor beta chains from one sample in a study of cytomegalovirus exposure and HLA in healthy donors. Method: immunoSEQ multiplex PCR; TCRdb's copy keeps in-frame clones and lacks some. The table includes about 200,000 clones, roughly 88% detected once. The sequenced sample consisted of PBMCs. These receptors were taken from a woman aged 25 to 39 in good health and CMV-seropositive. The CDR3 runs from the conserved cysteine through the conserved F or W. A D gene is named only where the DNA matches it firmly. Where a row states a size, it is once, few, many or the class of an expanded clone; other rows omit it.

clone_size	d_call	v_call	j_call	cdr3_nt	cdr3_aa
-	-	TRBV27	TRBJ2-3	TGTGCCAGCAATTTCCGCTGGGGGGGGCAAGATACGCAGTATTTT	CASNFRWGGQDTQYF
-	TRBD2	TRBV6-8	TRBJ2-3	TGTGCCAGCAGTTATGGTGGGAGCGGGAGGGCCCCAGATACGCAGTATTTT	CASSYGGSGRAPDTQYF
-	TRBD2	TRBV14	TRBJ2-1	TGTGCCAGCAGCCCCCGGACTAGCGGGACCTATGAGCAGTTCTTC	CASSPRTSGTYEQFF
once	-	TRBV7-9	TRBJ2-3	TGTGCCAGCAGCTGGGGAGGAGATACGCAGTATTTT	CASSWGGDTQYF
-	TRBD1	TRBV19	TRBJ2-7	TGTGCCAGTAGGGACAGGGCAACCTACGAGCAGTACTTC	CASRDRATYEQYF
-	TRBD1	TRBV5-1	TRBJ1-3	TGCGCCAGCAGCTGGGGGACAGACTCATACTCTGGAAACACCATATATTTT	CASSWGTDSYSGNTIYF
-	-	TRBV5-1	TRBJ2-7	TGCGCCAGCAGCCTAGGACACAGGGATGACAACGAGCAGTACTTC	CASSLGHRDDNEQYF
-	-	TRBV6-5	TRBJ1-1	TGTGCCAGCGTGCGGGGCCCAGGGACTGAAGCTTTCTTT	CASVRGPGTEAFF
once	-	TRBV9	TRBJ2-3	TGTGCCAGCAGCGTAGAGCCCGGGACACTGAGCACAGATACGCAGTATTTT	CASSVEPGTLSTDTQYF
-	-	TRBV4-2	TRBJ1-4	TGTGCCAGCAGCCAAGATCCCCACAAAGGGGGTGCAACTAATGAAAAACTGTTTTTT	CASSQDPHKGGATNEKLFF
-	-	TRBV19	TRBJ2-1	TGTGCCAGTAGTATAGCCGGGTTGAGGAGGATAAATGAGCAGTTCTTC	CASSIAGLRRINEQFF
-	-	TRBV5-1	TRBJ2-2	TGCGCCAGCAGTTGGCGGGAAAACACCGGGGAGCTGTTTTTT	CASSWRENTGELFF
-	TRBD1	TRBV5-1	TRBJ2-2	TGCGCCAGCAGCTTGGCCTTGGACAGGGGGACCGGGGAGCTGTTTTTT	CASSLALDRGTGELFF
-	-	TRBV11-3	TRBJ2-2	TGTGCCAGCAGCTTCGAGGCGGGGGAGCTGTTTTTT	CASSFEAGELFF
-	-	TRBV6-5	TRBJ2-7	TGTGCCAGCAACTACCCCCCTTCTGGGGAGCAGTACTTC	CASNYPPSGEQYF
-	TRBD1	TRBV29-1	TRBJ1-1	TGCAGCGTGAATTCACAGGGGGCAGGGACTGAAGCTTTCTTT	CSVNSQGAGTEAFF